This record concerns one T cell receptor (beta chain) sequence. The CDR3 covers 16 residues. With 7 bases clipped from V and 0 bases from J, the junction kept 7 bases outside the gene matches. CDR1 is SEHNR and CDR2 is FQNEAQ in the germline V gene (reference sequence). Method: immunoSEQ multiplex PCR; TCRdb's copy keeps in-frame clones and lacks some. The sample gives about 50,000 clones, less than 90% of which show up once; about a quarter is in the top ten. The data belong to a study of blood T cell repertoires in COVID-19. Source material: peripheral blood. The chain combines TRBV7-9 with TRBJ2-3, with 10 bases identical to TRBD2. This receptor was obtained from a human donor in a cohort sampled during active COVID-19. The CDR3 DNA sequence: TGTGCCAGCATTTTAGCGGGAGGAACTAGCACAGATACGCAGTATTTT. Encoded protein: CASILAGGTSTDTQYF.